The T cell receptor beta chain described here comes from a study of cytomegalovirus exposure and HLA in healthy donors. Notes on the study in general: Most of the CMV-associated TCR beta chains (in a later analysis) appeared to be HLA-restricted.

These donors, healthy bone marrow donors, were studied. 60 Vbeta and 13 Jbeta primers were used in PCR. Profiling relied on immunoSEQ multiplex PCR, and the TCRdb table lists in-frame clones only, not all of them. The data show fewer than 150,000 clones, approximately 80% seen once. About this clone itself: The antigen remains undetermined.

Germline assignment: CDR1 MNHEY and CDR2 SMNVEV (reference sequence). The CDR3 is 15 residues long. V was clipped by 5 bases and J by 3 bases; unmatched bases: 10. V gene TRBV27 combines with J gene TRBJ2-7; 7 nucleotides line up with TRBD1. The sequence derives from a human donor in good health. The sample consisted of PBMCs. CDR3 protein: CASSPRPGQIYEQYF. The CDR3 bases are TGTGCCAGCAGTCCGAGACCGGGACAGATCTACGAGCAGTACTTC.